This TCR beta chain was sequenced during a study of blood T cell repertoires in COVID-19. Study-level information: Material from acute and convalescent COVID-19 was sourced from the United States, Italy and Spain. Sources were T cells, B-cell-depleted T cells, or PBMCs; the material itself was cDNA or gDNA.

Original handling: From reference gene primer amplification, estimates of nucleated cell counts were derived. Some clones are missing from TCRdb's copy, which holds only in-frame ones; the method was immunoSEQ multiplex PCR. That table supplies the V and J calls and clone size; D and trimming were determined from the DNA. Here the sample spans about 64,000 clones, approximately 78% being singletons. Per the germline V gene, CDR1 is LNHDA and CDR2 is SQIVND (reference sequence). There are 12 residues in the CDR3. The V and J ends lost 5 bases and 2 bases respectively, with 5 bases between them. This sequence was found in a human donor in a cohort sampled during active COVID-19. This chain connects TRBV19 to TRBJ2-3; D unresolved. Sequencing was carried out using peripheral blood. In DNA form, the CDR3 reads TGTGCCAGTAGTGGAGACACAGATACGCAGTATTTT. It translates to CASSGDTDTQYF.